Included here is one T cell receptor (beta chain) sequence, with context. Here immunoSEQ multiplex PCR was the method, and the copy in TCRdb shows in-frame clones only, minus some. The repertoire holds about 370,000 clones, with 80% to 90% as singletons. This sample stems from a study of blood T cell repertoires in COVID-19. The germline gives CDR1 LGHNA, CDR2 YSLEER. V lost 0 bases and J lost 0, with 9 bases in between. The CDR3 length is 16 residues. J is TRBJ2-1 and V is TRBV4-3, with TRBD2 as a possible D gene (5 bases). Material for sequencing was peripheral blood. This TCR derives from a woman in her 30s with COVID-19, enrolled during active disease. The CDR3 spells CASSQEGLASYNEQFF. The CDR3 DNA follows: TGCGCCAGCAGCCAAGAAGGGCTAGCCTCCTACAATGAGCAGTTCTTC.